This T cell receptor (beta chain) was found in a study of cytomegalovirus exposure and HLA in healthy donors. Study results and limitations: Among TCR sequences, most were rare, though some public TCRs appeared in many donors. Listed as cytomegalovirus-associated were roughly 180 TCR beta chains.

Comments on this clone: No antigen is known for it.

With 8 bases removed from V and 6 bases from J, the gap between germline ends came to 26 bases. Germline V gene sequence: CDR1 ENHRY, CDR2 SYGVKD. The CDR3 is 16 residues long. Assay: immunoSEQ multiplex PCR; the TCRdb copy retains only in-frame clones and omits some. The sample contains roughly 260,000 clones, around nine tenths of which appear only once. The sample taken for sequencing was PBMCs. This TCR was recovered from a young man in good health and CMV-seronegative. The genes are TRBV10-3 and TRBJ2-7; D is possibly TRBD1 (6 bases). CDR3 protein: CAIPAGPGVGGGEQYF. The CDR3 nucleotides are TGTGCCATCCCGGCTGGGCCAGGGGTGGGTGGGGGCGAGCAGTACTTC.